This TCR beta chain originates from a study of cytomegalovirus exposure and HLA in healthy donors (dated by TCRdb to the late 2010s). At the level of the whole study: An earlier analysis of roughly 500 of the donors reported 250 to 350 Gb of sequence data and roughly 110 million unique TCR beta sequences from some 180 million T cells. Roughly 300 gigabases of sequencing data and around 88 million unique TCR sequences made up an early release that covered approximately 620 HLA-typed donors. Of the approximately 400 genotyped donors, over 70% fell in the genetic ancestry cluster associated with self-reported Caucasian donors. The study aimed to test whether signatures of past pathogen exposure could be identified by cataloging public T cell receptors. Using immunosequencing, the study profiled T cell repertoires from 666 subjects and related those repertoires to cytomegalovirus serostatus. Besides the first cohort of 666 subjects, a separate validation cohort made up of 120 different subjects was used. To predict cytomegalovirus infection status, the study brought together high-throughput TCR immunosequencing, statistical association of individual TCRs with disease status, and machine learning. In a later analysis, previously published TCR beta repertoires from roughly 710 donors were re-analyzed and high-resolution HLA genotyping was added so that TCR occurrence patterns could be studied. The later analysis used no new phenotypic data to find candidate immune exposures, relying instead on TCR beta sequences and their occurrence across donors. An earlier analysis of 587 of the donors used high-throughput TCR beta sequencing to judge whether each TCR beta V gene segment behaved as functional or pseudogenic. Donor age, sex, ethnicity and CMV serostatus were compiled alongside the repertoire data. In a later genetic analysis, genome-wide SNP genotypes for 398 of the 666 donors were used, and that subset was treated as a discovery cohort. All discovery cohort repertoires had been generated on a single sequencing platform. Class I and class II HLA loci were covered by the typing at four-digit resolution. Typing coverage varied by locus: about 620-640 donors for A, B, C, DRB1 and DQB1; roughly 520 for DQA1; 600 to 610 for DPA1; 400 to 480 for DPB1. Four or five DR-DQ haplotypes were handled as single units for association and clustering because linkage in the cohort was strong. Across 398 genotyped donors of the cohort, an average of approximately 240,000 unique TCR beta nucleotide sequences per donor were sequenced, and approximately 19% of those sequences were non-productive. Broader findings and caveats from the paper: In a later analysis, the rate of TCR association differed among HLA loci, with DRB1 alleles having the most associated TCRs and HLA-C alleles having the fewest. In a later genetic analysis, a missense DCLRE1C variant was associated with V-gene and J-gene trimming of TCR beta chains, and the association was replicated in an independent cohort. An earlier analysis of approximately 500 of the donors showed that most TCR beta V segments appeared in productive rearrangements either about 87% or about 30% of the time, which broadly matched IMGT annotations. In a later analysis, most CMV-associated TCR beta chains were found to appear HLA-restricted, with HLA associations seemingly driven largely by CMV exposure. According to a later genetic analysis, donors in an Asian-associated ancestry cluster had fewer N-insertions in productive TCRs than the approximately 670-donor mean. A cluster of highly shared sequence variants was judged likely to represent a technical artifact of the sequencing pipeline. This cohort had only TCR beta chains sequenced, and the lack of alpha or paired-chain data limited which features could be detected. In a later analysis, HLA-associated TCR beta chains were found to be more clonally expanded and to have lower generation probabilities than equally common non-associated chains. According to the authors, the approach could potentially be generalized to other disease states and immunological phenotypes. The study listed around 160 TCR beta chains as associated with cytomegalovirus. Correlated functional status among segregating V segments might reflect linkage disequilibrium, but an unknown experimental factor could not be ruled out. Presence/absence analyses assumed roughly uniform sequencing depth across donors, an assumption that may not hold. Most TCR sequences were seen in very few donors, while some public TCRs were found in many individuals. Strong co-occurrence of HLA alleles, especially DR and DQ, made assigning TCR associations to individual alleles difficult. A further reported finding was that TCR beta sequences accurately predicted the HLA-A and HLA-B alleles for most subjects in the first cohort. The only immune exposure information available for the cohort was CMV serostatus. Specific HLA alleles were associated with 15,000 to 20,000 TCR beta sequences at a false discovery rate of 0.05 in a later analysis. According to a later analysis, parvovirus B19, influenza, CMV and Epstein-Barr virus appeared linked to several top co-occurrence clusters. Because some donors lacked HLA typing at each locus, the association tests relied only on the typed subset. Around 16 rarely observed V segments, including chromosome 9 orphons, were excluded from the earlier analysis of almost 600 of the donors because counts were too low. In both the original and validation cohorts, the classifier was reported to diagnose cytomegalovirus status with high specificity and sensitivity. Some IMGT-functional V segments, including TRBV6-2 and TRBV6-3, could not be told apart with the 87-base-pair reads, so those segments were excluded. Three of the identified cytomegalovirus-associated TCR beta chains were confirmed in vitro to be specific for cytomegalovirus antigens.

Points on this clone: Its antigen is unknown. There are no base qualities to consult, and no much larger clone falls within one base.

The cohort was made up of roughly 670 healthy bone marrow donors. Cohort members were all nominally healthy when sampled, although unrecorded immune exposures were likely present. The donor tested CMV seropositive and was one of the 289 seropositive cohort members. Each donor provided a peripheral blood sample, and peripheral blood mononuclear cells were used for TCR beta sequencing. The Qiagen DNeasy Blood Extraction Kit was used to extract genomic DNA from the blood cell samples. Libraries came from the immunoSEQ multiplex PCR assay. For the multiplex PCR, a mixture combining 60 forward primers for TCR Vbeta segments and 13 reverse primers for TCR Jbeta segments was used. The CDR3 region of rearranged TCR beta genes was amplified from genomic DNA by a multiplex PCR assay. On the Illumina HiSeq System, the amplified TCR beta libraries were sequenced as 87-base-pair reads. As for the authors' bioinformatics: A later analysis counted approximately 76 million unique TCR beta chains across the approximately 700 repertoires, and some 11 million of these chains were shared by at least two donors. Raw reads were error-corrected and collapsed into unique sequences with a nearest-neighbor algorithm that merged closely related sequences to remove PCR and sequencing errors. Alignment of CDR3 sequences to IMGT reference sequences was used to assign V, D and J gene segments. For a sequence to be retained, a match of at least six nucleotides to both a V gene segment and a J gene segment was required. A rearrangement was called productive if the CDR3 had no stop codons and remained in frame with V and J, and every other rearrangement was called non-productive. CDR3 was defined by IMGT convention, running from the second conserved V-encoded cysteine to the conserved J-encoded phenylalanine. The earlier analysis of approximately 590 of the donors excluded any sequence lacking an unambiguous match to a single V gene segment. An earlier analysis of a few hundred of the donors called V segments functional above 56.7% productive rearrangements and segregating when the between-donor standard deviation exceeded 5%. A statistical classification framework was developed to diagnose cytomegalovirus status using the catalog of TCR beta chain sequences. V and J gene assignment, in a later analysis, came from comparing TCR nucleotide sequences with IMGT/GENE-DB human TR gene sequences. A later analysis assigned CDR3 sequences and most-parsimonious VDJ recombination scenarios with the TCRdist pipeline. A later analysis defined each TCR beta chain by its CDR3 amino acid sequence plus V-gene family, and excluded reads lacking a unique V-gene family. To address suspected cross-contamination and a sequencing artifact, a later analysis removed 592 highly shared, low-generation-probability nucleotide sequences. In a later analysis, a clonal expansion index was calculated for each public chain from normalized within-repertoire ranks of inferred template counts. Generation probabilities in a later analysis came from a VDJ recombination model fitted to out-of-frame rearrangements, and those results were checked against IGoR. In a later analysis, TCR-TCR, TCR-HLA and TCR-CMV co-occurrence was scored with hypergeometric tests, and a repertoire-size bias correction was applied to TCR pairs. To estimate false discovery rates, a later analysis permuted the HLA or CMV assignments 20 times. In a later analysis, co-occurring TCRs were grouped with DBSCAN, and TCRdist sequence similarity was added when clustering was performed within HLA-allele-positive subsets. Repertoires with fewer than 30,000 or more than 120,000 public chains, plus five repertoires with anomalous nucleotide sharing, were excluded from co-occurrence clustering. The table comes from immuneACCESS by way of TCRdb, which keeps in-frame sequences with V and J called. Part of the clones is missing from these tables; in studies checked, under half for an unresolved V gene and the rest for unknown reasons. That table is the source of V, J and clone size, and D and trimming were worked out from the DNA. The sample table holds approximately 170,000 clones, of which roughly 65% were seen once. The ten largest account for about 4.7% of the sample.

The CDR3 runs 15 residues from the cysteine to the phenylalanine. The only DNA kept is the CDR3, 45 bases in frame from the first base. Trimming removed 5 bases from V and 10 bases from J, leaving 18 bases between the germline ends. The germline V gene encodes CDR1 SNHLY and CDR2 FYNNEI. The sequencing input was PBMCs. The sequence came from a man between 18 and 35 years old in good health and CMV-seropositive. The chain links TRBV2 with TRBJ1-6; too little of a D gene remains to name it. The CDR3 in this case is CASSQGPSQVSPLHF. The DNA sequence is TGTGCCAGCAGTCAAGGGCCATCTCAGGTGTCACCCCTCCACTTT. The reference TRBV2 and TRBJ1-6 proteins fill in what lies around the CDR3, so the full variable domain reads EPEVTQTPSHQVTQMGQEVILRCVPISNHLYFYWYRQILGQKVEFLVSFYNNEISEKSEIFDDQFSVERPDGSNFTLKIRSTKLEDSAMYFCASSQGPSQVSPLHFGNGTRLTVT.